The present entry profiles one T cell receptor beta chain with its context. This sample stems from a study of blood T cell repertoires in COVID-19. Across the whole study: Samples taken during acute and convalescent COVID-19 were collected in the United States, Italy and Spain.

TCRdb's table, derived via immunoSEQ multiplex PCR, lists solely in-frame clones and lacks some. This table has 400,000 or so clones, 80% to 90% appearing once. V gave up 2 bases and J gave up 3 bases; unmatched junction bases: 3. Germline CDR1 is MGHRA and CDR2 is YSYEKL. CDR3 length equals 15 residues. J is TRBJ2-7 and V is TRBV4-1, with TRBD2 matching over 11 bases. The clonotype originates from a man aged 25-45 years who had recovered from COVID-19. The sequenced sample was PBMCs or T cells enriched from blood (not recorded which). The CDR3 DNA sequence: TGCGCCAGCAGCCAATTGGGACTAGCGGACTACGAGCAGTACTTC. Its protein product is CASSQLGLADYEQYF.